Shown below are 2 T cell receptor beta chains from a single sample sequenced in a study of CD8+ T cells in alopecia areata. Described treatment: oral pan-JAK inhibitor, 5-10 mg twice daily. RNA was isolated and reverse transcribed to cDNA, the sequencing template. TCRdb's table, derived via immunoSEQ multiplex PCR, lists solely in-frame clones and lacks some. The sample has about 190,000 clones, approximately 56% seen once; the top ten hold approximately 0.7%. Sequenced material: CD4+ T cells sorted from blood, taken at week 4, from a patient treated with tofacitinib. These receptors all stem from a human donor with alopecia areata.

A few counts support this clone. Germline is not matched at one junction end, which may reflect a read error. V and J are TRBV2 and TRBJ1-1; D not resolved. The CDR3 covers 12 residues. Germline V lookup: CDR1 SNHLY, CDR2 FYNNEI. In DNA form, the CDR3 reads TGTGCCAGCAGTGCTCTGGAGGAAGGATCGGCTTTT. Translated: CASSALEEGSAF.

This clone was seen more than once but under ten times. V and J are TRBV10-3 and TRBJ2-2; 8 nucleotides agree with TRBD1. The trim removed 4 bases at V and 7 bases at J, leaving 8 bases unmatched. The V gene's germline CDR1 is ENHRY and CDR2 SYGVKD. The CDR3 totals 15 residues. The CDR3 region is CAISGAQGGGGELFF. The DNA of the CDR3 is TGTGCCATCAGTGGAGCACAGGGGGGCGGCGGGGAGCTGTTTTTT.